This record covers a single T cell receptor (beta chain). Its antigen remains unknown. Per germline, CDR1 MNHEY and CDR2 SVGEGT. The CDR3 consists of 17 residues. The data belong to a study of monozygotic twins with inflammatory bowel disease. The study, taken as a whole, reports: Repertoire similarity did not differ between concordant and discordant twins, possibly owing to limited power.

Blood samples, whole and unsorted for T cells, yielded the isolated total RNA. A 6-nucleotide sample barcode was carried by the UMIs, which template switching added. TCRdb reprocessed the 5' RACE reads, keeping one entry per CDR3 protein, no DNA. This sample contains fewer than 450,000 distinct CDR3 sequences. The specimen sequenced was blood. The V and J genes are TRBV6-2 or TRBV6-3 and TRBJ1-1. The clonotype comes from a human donor with ulcerative colitis or Crohn's disease, or a healthy co-twin of an affected twin (not recorded which). CDR3 protein: CASGRALEKGRPSEAFF.